This TCR beta chain was recorded in a study of molecular identifiers for immune sequencing clone quantification. Findings and caveats of the study: Jurkat TCR RNA that was spiked in from one cell was reportedly detectable among one million naive cells. Whereas naive cells kept under 1% of molecules in clones above 20 RNA copies, such clones held over 97% in effectors.

V gave up 6 bases and J gave up 5 bases, with 14 bases separating them. Germline V gene data show CDR1 as MNHEY and CDR2 as SVGEGT. CDR3 size: 13 residues. TCRdb reprocessed the PCR reads with MiXCR, giving one entry per CDR3 protein. The sample has around 40,000 distinct CDR3 sequences, around 21% seen once. Using 10%, 30% or 50% RNA, naive CD8 libraries were derived from approximately 22,000 to 940,000 sorted cells. This clonotype was seen at least ten times. What it binds is not known. The chain couples TRBV6-2 or TRBV6-3 to TRBJ2-7; a weak D match, TRBD2 (6 bases). Material for sequencing was naive CD8+ T cells from blood, with Jurkat cell RNA spiked in. Described subset: FACS-sorted CD8+CD4-CCR7+CD45RA+ naive T cells. The TCR was taken from a human donor in good health. Some libraries in this study had Jurkat cell RNA spiked in. The CDR3 spells CASSFYAGNEQYF. The CDR3 DNA reads as TGTGCCAGCAGCTTCTATGCGGGGAACGAGCAGTACTTC.